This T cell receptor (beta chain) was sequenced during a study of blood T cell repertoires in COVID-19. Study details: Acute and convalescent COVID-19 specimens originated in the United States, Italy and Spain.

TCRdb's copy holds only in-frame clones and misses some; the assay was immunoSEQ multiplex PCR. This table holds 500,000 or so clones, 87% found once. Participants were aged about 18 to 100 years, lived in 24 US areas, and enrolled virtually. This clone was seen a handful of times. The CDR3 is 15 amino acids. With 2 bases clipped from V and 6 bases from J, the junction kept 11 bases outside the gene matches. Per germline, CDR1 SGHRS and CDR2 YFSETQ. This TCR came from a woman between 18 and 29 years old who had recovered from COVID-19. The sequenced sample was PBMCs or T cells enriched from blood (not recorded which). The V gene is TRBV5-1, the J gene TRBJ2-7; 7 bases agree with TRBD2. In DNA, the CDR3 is TGCGCCAGCAGCTTAGGAAGCGGGGAGGGTCGCGAGCAGTACTTC. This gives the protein CASSLGSGEGREQYF.